This T cell receptor beta chain is drawn from a study of blood T cell repertoires in COVID-19 (dated by TCRdb to 2019 to 2021). General notes on the study: Samples covering the acute and convalescent phases of COVID-19 were provided by collaborators in the United States, Italy and Spain. The prospective study material was composed of cDNA or gDNA derived from T cells, B-cell-depleted T cells, or PBMCs. Deeply sampled blood TCRbeta repertoires from subjects exposed to, actively infected with, or recovered from COVID-19 were included in the dataset. The repertoires were released in a freely available public database meant as a resource for research on the immune response to SARS-CoV-2. The samples were drawn from the first 160 participants of the ongoing ImmuneRACE study and from over a thousand subjects provided by 6 global collaborators. A de-identified subject ID, COVID-19 status, age in years and sex were almost always included in the sample metadata. Where available, HLA class I and class II types were obtained from metadata supplied by the sample provider rather than from assay-based typing.

One collaborating source in Seattle enrolled patients while the patients were actively infected and followed the patients over time throughout the course of disease. Whole blood was collected in K2EDTA tubes by collaborating institutions according to the institutions' own protocols. Collaborator samples were shipped for TCRbeta analysis as frozen whole blood, isolated PBMCs, or DNA extracted from either sample type. General study outcomes and caveats: The amount of clinical and demographic metadata varied by source and participant and was provided uncurated.

V loses 8 bases of germline sequence and J loses 4 bases, and the interval between the two ends is 15 bases. The germline V gene (reference sequence) yields LGHDT for CDR1 and YNNKEL for CDR2. The CDR3 sequence holds 14 residues, the cysteine and phenylalanine included. Kept here is only the CDR3 DNA, which spans 42 bases and is read in frame from base 1. TCRbeta CDR3 regions were amplified from genomic DNA by means of the immunoSEQ Assay, a bias-controlled multiplex PCR. Turning to the authors' computational methods: Within the assay, amplification of reference gene primers was used to estimate how many nucleated cells each sample contained. Sequence reads were collapsed and filtered to measure the absolute abundance of every unique TCRbeta CDR3 rearrangement. For each sample, productive Simpson clonality was calculated as the square root of Simpson's diversity index over productive rearrangements. Imported from immuneACCESS, the table was reduced by TCRdb to in-frame sequences with V and J called. These copies leave out some clones; in studies compared against another copy, an unresolved V gene accounts for under half, and the cause of the remainder is not known. The V and J calls and clone size were taken over from that table, and D and trimming were inferred from the DNA. For this sample the table gives some 73,000 clones, of which 86% were detected only once. 5.5% to 7% of the sample goes to the ten largest clones.

Comment on this clone: Its antigen target is currently unknown. The input lacks base qualities; no much larger clone sits a single base away.

The specimen sequenced was peripheral blood. The TCR was taken from a man older than 75 with COVID-19, enrolled during active disease. The chain is made from TRBV3-1 (or the pseudogene TRBV3-2) and TRBJ2-1; the D gene identity is not certain. In nucleotides, the sequence is TGTGCCAGCGCTCCTCTTGGCCAGTACAATGAGCAGTTCTTC. This yields the protein CASAPLGQYNEQFF.